Below, 8 T cell receptor beta chains from the same sample are listed, as sequenced in a study of shared clonotypes between healthy human individuals. Sequenced by immunoSEQ multiplex PCR; TCRdb stores in-frame clones only, minus some. Of 530,000 or so clones in the sample, over 60% are singletons; the top ten hold around 12%. The sample consisted of PBMCs. The receptors stem from a woman in her 40s in good health. Some clones in this sample may be carry-over from other donors' samples.

The chain couples TRBV27 to TRBJ2-2; D is unclear. Germline lookup yields CDR1 MNHEY and CDR2 SMNVEV (reference sequence). Between the trimmed V and J ends, which lost 2 bases and 7 bases, there was a span of 8 bases. CDR3 length equals 13 residues. The CDR3 reads CASSLDAHGELFF. CDR3 bases: TGTGCCAGCAGTTTAGATGCCCACGGGGAGCTGTTTTTT.

This clone was detected only a few times. One end of the junction varies from germline; a read error may be responsible. This rearrangement joins TRBV6-5 to TRBJ2-1; D gene unclear. The CDR3 totals 11 residues. Germline CDR1 reads MNHEY; CDR2 reads SVGAGI. The CDR3 region is CASTLGPKQLF. The DNA of the CDR3 is TGTGCCAGCACCCTCGGACCCAAGCAGCTCTTC.

The V gene is TRBV9, the J gene TRBJ2-3; D may be TRBD2 (5 bases). V lost 4 bases, J lost 2 bases, and 14 bases lay in between. The length of the CDR3 is 15 residues. The V gene's germline CDR1 is SGDLS and CDR2 YYNGEE. The CDR3 is CASSKTTRVTDTQYF. As DNA, the CDR3 is TGTGCCAGCAGCAAAACGACGAGGGTCACAGATACGCAGTATTTT.

The chain is built from TRBV10-3 and TRBJ1-3, with D tentatively TRBD1 (6 bases). Germline lookup yields CDR1 ENHRY and CDR2 SYGVKD. V was trimmed by 3 bases and J by 0 bases, leaving 15 bases between them. CDR3 size: 17 residues. In DNA, the CDR3 is TGTGCCATCAGTGAAAGGAGCGACAGGAGCTCTGGAAACACCATATATTTT. Protein sequence: CAISERSDRSSGNTIYF.

The V call is TRBV28, the J call TRBJ1-2; D ambiguous. Trimming took 8 bases from V and 7 from J, leaving 11 bases between them. The CDR3 consists of 11 residues. Germline V gene lookup returns CDR1 MDHEN and CDR2 SYDVKM. The CDR3 bases are TGTGCCAGCGGAAGGGCCTCTGGCTACACCTTC. The encoded protein is CASGRASGYTF.

The chain uses TRBV7-9 and TRBJ2-5; 10 bases line up with TRBD2. Germline values: CDR1 SEHNR, CDR2 FQNEAQ (reference sequence). The CDR3 covers 17 residues. The V segment lost 3 bases and the J segment 0 bases; nucleotides outside the gene matches: 7. The CDR3 region is CASSFRLAGVYQETQYF. CDR3 DNA: TGTGCCAGCAGCTTTAGGCTAGCGGGAGTGTACCAAGAGACCCAGTACTTC.

The chain uses TRBV6-4 and TRBJ2-7; a weak D match, TRBD1 (5 bases). The CDR3 length is 11 residues. Germline V CDR1 and CDR2: MRHNA, SNTAGT. Trimming removed 7 bases at V and 5 bases at J, with 9 bases between. The CDR3 nucleotides read TGTGCCAGCAACCAGGGCCACGAGCAGTACTTC. Translating gives CASNQGHEQYF.

In its sample, this clone was seen a few times. This chain connects TRBV18 to TRBJ1-5, with unresolved D. V gave up 4 bases and J gave up 2 bases, with 12 bases separating them. CDR1 KGHSH and CDR2 LQKENI come from the germline V gene. The CDR3 contains 15 residues. CDR3 region: CASSRGAGGNQPQHF. In DNA, the CDR3 is TGTGCCAGCTCACGAGGCGCGGGAGGCAATCAGCCCCAGCATTTT.